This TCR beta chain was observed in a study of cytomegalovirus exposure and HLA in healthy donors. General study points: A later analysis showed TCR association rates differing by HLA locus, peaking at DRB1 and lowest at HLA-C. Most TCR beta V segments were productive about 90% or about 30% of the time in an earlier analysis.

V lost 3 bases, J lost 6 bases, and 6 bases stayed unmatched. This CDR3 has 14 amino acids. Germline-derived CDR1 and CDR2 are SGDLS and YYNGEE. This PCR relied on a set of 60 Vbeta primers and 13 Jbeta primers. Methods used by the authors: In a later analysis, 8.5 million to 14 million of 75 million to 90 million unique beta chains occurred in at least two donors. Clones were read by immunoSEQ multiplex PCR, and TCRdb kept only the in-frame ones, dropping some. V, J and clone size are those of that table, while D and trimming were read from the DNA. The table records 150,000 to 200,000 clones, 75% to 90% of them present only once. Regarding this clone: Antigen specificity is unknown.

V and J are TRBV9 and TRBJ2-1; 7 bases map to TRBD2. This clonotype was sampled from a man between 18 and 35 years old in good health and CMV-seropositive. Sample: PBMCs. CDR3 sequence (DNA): TGTGCCAGCAGCGATGGACTAGTTGGCAATGAGCAGTTCTTC. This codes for CASSDGLVGNEQFF.